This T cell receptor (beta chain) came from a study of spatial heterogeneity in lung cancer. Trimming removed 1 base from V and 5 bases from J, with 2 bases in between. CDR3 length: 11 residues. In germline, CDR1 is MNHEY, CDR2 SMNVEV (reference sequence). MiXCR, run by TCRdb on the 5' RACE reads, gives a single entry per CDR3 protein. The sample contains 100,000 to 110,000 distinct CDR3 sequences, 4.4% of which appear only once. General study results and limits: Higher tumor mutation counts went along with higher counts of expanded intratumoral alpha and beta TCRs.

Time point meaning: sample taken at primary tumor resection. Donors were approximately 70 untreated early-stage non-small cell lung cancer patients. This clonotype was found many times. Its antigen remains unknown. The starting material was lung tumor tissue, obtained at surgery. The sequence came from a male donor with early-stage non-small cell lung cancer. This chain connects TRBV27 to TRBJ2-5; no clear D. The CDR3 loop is CASSLWETQYF. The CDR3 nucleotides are TGTGCCAGCAGTTTATGGGAGACCCAGTACTTC.